The 24 T cell receptor beta chains below come from one sample, sequenced in a study of regulatory T cells in long-lasting Graves disease (dated by TCRdb to the early 2020s). This specimen's time point label, per the study, means: newly diagnosed GD, antithyroid drugs for less than 3 months. For both TCR sequencing and RNA sequencing, RNA was extracted from PBMCs using TRIzol. The library was built by means of multiplex PCR. Reads for this sample came from an Illumina HiSeq 4000. To build TCR beta libraries, CDR3 regions were amplified by Arm-PCR using iRepertoire HTBI primers. Clones were called with MiXCR by TCRdb after fastp trimmed the public reads at Q25, and only in-frame beta chains were retained. Each record represents a unique CDR3 protein, reported with the most common genes and DNA among its rows. The sample records 400,000 to 550,000 distinct CDR3 sequences, around 17% of which are singletons. About 23% of the sample rests with the top ten.

This sample also appeared in a second study, on T cells in Graves' hyperthyroidism and ophthalmopathy.

Material: peripheral blood mononuclear cells (PBMCs), obtained at new diagnosis, from a patient treated with antithyroid drugs. These TCRs come from a woman in her late teens or twenties with Graves disease. Donor details come from another sample of the same person, matched by shared clones.

The chain joins TRBV30 to TRBJ1-1; TRBD1 agrees at 7 bases. Germline V gene sequence: CDR1 GTSNPN, CDR2 SVGIG (reference sequence). This CDR3 is 13 amino acids long. V trimming: 2 bases; J trimming: 7 bases; junction bases outside the gene matches: 7. The CDR3: CAWSPRQGVEAFF. CDR3 nucleotides: TGTGCCTGGAGTCCTAGACAGGGTGTTGAAGCTTTCTTT.

A single count supports this clonotype. Just one base apart from a much larger clone, this may be a read error. This rearrangement joins TRBV6-5 to TRBJ2-6; no reliable D call. The CDR3 consists of 14 residues. Germline V gene lookup returns CDR1 MNHEY and CDR2 SVGAGI. Trimming removed 2 bases at V and 0 bases at J, with 2 bases between. CDR3 protein: CASSYLSGANVLTF. In DNA form, the CDR3 reads TGTGCCAGCAGTTACCTCTCTGGGGCCAACGTCCTGACTTTC.

Many counts were recorded for this clonotype. V gene TRBV12-3 or TRBV12-4 combines with J gene TRBJ1-1; 9 bases agree with TRBD1. V lost 5 bases to trimming and J lost 3 bases; unmatched junction nucleotides: 10. The CDR3 sequence is 16 residues long. The CDR3 loop is CASSPGQGKWYTEAFF. In DNA, the CDR3 is TGTGCCAGCAGTCCGGGACAGGGAAAGTGGTACACTGAAGCTTTCTTT.

The chain joins TRBV6-2 or TRBV6-3 to TRBJ2-7, with TRBD2 matching 9 bases. Trimming cost V 2 bases and J 5 bases; bases outside gene matches: 4. This CDR3 contains 14 residues. Germline V CDR1 and CDR2: MNHEY, SVGEGT. In DNA, the CDR3 is TGTGCCAGCAGTTACGCGGGAGGGGTAGACGAGCAGTACTTC. Encoded protein: CASSYAGGVDEQYF.

About this clonotype: At one boundary the junction diverges from the germline segment, which might be a read error. This chain joins TRBV10-2 and TRBJ2-5; D remains ambiguous. The CDR3 extends over 17 amino acids. The V gene's germline CDR1 is WSHSY and CDR2 SAAADI. The CDR3: CASRTLTSWGGQETQDF. The CDR3 bases are TGCGCCAGCAGAACTCTTACTTCGTGGGGTGGGCAGGAGACCCAGGACTTC.

The sample holds a few counts of this clonotype. The chain employs TRBV3-1 and TRBJ2-3; 10 bases line up with TRBD2. Germline V lookup: CDR1 LGHDT, CDR2 YNNKEL (reference sequence). The CDR3 is 16 amino acids. V shed 4 bases, J shed 1 base, and the junction held 5 bases outside the gene matches. The CDR3 sequence: CASSPSGRGGTDTQYF. In DNA form, the CDR3 reads TGTGCCAGCAGCCCTAGCGGGAGAGGCGGCACAGATACGCAGTATTTT.

With respect to this clonotype: One base away lies a much larger clone, so this may be a sequencing read error. J is TRBJ2-7 and V is TRBV27; D might be TRBD1 or TRBD2, each matching 5 bases. CDR3 size: 15 residues. Germline CDR1 reads MNHEY; CDR2 reads SMNVEV (reference sequence). CDR3 bases: TGTGCCAGCAGTTTAGGAGCCACCGGGGCGTACGAGCAGCACTTC. It yields the protein CASSLGATGAYEQHF.

In this sample, this clonotype turned up many times. The chain is built from TRBV28 and TRBJ2-7; D is perhaps TRBD2 (7 bases). The CDR3 sequence is 13 residues long. The germline gives CDR1 MDHEN, CDR2 SYDVKM. V gave up 7 bases and J gave up 7 bases, with 17 bases separating them. CDR3 in amino acids: CASKSTGRGEQYF. CDR3 DNA sequence: TGTGCCAGCAAATCAACAGGGAGGGGTGAGCAGTACTTC.

The chain uses TRBV7-8 and TRBJ2-2, with D possibly being TRBD1 (6 bases). The CDR3 extends over 15 amino acids. V lost 4 bases to trimming and J lost 7 bases, with 16 bases between them. The germline V gene has CDR1 SGHVS and CDR2 FQNEAQ. CDR3 coding DNA: TGTGCCAGCAGCTATGGACAGTGGGCTCGCGGGGAGCTGTTTTTT. Translation gives CASSYGQWARGELFF.

This chain uses TRBV5-6 with TRBJ2-7; the match to TRBD1 covers 8 bases. The V gene's germline CDR1 is SGHDT and CDR2 YYEEEE. The trim removed 2 bases at V and 4 bases at J, leaving 2 bases unmatched. The CDR3 totals 13 residues. The CDR3 loop is CASSFQGAYEQYF. The CDR3 DNA reads TGTGCCAGCAGCTTCCAGGGGGCGTACGAGCAGTACTTC.

This clonotype showed up many times. A junction end diverges from the germline sequence, so it may reflect a read error. In nucleotides, the CDR3 is TGTGCCAGCAGCTTGGGGGAAAGCAATCAGCCCCAGCATTTT. This encodes CASSLGESNQPQHF. The rearrangement links TRBV5-1 to TRBJ1-5; tentative D call: TRBD1 (5 bases). This CDR3 region has 14 residues. CDR1 SGHRS and CDR2 YFSETQ come from the germline V gene.

This clonotype was detected ten times or more. The chain employs TRBV6-2 or TRBV6-3 and TRBJ2-7, with D unclear. Trimming stripped 4 bases from V and 6 bases from J, with 16 bases between. The CDR3 length is 14 residues. Germline CDR1 is MNHEY and CDR2 is SVGEGT. The CDR3 region is CASSSLTLLAEQYF. CDR3 DNA sequence: TGTGCCAGCAGTTCATTGACTCTTTTGGCCGAGCAGTACTTC.

This clonotype showed up just a few times. The V gene is TRBV30, the J gene TRBJ2-3; the match to TRBD2 covers 10 bases. CDR1 GTSNPN and CDR2 SVGIG come from the germline V gene (reference sequence). The CDR3 covers 14 residues. Trimming cost V 8 bases and J 6 bases; bases outside gene matches: 11. In DNA, the CDR3 is TGTGCCAGAAAGACCCCGGGACTAGCGGATACGCAGTATTTT. Encoded protein: CARKTPGLADTQYF.

The genes are TRBV10-3 and TRBJ2-5; D uncertain. The CDR3 has 14 residues. The V gene's germline CDR1 is ENHRY and CDR2 SYGVKD. Trimming took 4 bases from V and 1 from J, leaving 10 bases between them. The CDR3 DNA reads as TGTGCCATCAGTGTAGACTCGTTCCAAGAGACCCAGTACTTC. Residues: CAISVDSFQETQYF.

The chain couples TRBV20-1 to TRBJ1-5; no clear D. This CDR3 comprises 12 residues. Germline V gene data show CDR1 as DFQATT and CDR2 as SNEGSKA (reference sequence). The V and J ends lost 6 bases and 4 bases respectively, with 10 bases between them. CDR3 in amino acids: CSAQEGNQPQHF. Here the CDR3 DNA reads TGCAGTGCCCAAGAAGGTAATCAGCCCCAGCATTTT.

This clonotype showed up many times. V is TRBV6-2 or TRBV6-3 and J is TRBJ2-7; no clear D gene. The CDR3 runs to 15 residues. Trimming shortened V by 1 base and J by 2 bases, and 12 bases separated the two germline ends. The V gene's germline CDR1 is MNHEY and CDR2 SVGEGT. Here the CDR3 DNA reads TGTGCCAGCAGTTACTTATTCGCGGTACCCTACGAGCAGTACTTC. This encodes CASSYLFAVPYEQYF.

Notes on this clonotype: One end of the junction is discordant with germline, which a read error may explain. This chain links TRBV19 with TRBJ2-1; 9 nucleotides line up with TRBD2. The CDR3 is 16 residues long. Germline V gene data show CDR1 as LNHDA and CDR2 as SQIVND (reference sequence). Here the CDR3 DNA reads TGTGCCAGTAGCTCTGACTGGACTAGCGAATACAATAAGCAGTTCTTC. It encodes CASSSDWTSEYNKQFF.

In this sample, this clonotype turned up a few times. The J gene is TRBJ2-7, the V gene TRBV28; 9 nucleotides line up with TRBD1. V was pared by 8 bases and J by 3 bases, with 5 bases of the junction left unmatched. Germline assignment: CDR1 MDHEN and CDR2 SYDVKM. This CDR3 has 13 residues. This CDR3 reads CASGDREIYEQYF. The CDR3 DNA reads as TGTGCCAGCGGGGACAGGGAAATCTACGAGCAGTACTTC.

The rearrangement links TRBV6-1 to TRBJ1-5, with D unclear. V dropped 10 bases and J dropped 5 bases, with 15 bases sitting between them. CDR1 MNHNS and CDR2 SASEGT come from the germline V gene. The CDR3 covers 13 residues. CDR3 sequence: CATHRSRDQPQHF. In DNA, the CDR3 is TGTGCCACCCATCGGAGTAGGGATCAGCCCCAGCATTTT.

The J gene is TRBJ2-1, the V gene TRBV9, with a weak D call TRBD2 (6 bases). CDR3 length: 15 amino acids. CDR1 is SGDLS, CDR2 YYNGEE, per germline. Trimming pared 0 bases from V and 2 bases from J, leaving 9 bases between. The DNA for the CDR3 is TGTGCCAGCAGCGTAGTAGCGGTCACCTACAATGAGCAGTTCTTC. Its translation: CASSVVAVTYNEQFF.

The table lists this clonotype with many counts. The chain links TRBV5-1 to TRBJ2-1; 11 nucleotides line up with TRBD1. CDR3 size: 16 residues. CDR1 is SGHRS, CDR2 YFSETQ, per germline. V shed 3 bases, J shed 6 bases, and the junction held 8 bases outside the gene matches. Here the CDR3 DNA reads TGCGCCAGCAGCTCGCTGACCGGGACAGGGGGCAATGAGCAGTTCTTC. This translates into CASSSLTGTGGNEQFF.

This clonotype was counted at least ten times. The chain has TRBV5-4 and TRBJ2-7, with D possibly being TRBD1 or TRBD2 (6 bases each). Trimming stripped 0 bases from V and 6 bases from J, with 13 bases between. CDR1 SGHNT and CDR2 YYREEE come from the germline V gene (reference sequence). This CDR3 has 14 amino acids. CDR3 nucleotide sequence: TGTGCCAGCAGCTTGGGGACAGCGGGCTTCGAGCAGTACTTC. Encoded protein: CASSLGTAGFEQYF.

Ten or more counts support this clonotype. The chain recombines TRBV12-3 or TRBV12-4 with TRBJ2-3; 7 bases align to TRBD1. CDR3 length: 15 residues. V shed 3 bases, J shed 2 bases, and the junction held 5 bases outside the gene matches. The CDR3, as DNA: TGTGCCAGCAGTTTCCACAGGGGAATCACAGATACGCAGTATTTT. It encodes CASSFHRGITDTQYF.

Many counts were recorded for this clonotype. The CDR3: CASSSTGYNEQFF. The CDR3 region has the DNA TGTGCCAGCAGTTCAACAGGGTACAATGAGCAGTTCTTC. The chain couples TRBV28 to TRBJ2-1; possibly TRBD1 for D (6 bases). Germline CDR1 is MDHEN and CDR2 is SYDVKM. The CDR3 consists of 13 residues. V was trimmed by 4 bases and J by 4 bases, leaving 8 bases between them.